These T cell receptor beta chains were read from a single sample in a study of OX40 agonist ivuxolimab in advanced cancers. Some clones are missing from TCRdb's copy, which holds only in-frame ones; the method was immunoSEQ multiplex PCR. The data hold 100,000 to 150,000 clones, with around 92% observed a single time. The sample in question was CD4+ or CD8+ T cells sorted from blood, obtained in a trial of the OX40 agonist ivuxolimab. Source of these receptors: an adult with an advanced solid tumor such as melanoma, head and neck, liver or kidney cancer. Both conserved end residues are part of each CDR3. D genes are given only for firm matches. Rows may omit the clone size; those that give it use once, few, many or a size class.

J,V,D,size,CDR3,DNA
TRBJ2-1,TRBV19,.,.,CASSTVAGPSYNEQFF,TGTGCCAGTAGTACGGTGGCAGGGCCATCCTACAATGAGCAGTTCTTC
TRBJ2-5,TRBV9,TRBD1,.,CASSLGTGGETQYF,TGTGCCAGCAGCCTCGGGACAGGGGGCGAGACCCAGTACTTC
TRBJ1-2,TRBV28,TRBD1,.,CAIHPGTENPRGYTF,TGTGCCATCCACCCTGGGACAGAGAATCCTAGAGGCTACACCTTC
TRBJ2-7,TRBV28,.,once,CASSPLITYEQYF,TGTGCCAGCAGCCCACTTATAACCTACGAGCAGTACTTC
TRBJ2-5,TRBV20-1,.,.,CSAAPRETQYF,TGCAGTGCGGCCCCAAGAGAGACCCAGTACTTC
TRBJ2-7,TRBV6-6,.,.,CASSYSTGQAYEQYF,TGTGCCAGCAGTTATTCCACCGGCCAAGCCTACGAGCAGTACTTC
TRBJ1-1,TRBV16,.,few,CASSQGAGDTEAFF,TGTGCCAGCAGCCAAGGGGCAGGGGACACTGAAGCTTTCTTT
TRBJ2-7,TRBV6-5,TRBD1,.,CASSYSTGTGAEQYF,TGTGCCAGCAGTTACTCGACCGGGACAGGGGCCGAGCAGTACTTC
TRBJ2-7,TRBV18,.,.,CASSPSSVGRPAYSYEQYF,TGTGCCAGCTCACCATCGTCGGTCGGGAGACCAGCCTACTCCTACGAGCAGTACTTC
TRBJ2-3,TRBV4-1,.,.,CASSQVGLRTDTQYF,TGCGCCAGCAGCCAAGTGGGACTTCGCACAGATACGCAGTATTTT
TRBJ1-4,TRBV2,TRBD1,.,CASSEGDRGLEEKLFF,TGTGCCAGCAGTGAAGGGGACAGGGGGCTAGAGGAAAAACTGTTTTTT
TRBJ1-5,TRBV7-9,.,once,CASSLGSGPPGGNQPQHF,TGTGCCAGCAGCTTGGGAAGTGGCCCCCCCGGGGGCAATCAGCCCCAGCATTTT
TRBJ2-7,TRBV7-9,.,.,CASSYKISYEQYF,TGTGCCAGCAGTTATAAAATATCCTACGAGCAGTACTTC
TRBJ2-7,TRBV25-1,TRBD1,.,CASMGSGQGTYEQYF,TGTGCCAGCATGGGTTCGGGACAGGGGACCTACGAGCAGTACTTC
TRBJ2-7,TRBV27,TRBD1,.,CASRDQGQGTNYEQYF,TGTGCCAGCAGGGACCAAGGACAGGGGACTAACTACGAGCAGTACTTC
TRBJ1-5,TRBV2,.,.,CASSVGGFNQPQHF,TGTGCCAGCAGTGTAGGGGGGTTCAATCAGCCCCAGCATTTT
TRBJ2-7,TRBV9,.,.,CASSTRSGGTYEQYF,TGTGCCAGCAGCACCCGTAGCGGAGGAACCTACGAGCAGTACTTC
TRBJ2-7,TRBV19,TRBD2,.,CASSILAGASHEQYF,TGTGCCAGTAGTATTCTAGCGGGAGCTTCCCACGAGCAGTACTTC
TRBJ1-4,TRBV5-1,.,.,CASSFGSPLPEQLFF,TGCGCCAGCAGCTTCGGCAGTCCCCTCCCCGAACAGCTGTTTTTT
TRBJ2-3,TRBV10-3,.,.,CAISDGGLADTQYF,TGTGCCATCAGCGACGGGGGGCTCGCAGATACGCAGTATTTT
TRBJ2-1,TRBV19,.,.,CASSVATLSYNEQFF,TGTGCCAGTAGTGTGGCTACGCTCTCCTACAATGAGCAGTTCTTC
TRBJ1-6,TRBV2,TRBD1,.,CASSEPGQGRSPLHF,TGTGCCAGCAGTGAACCGGGACAGGGTCGATCACCCCTCCACTTT
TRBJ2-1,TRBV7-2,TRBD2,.,CASSLEGLAYNEQFF,TGTGCCAGCAGCTTAGAGGGACTAGCCTACAATGAGCAGTTCTTC
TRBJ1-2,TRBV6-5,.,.,CASTWGGVGYTF,TGTGCCAGCACCTGGGGGGGCGTTGGCTACACCTTC
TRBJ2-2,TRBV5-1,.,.,CASSLLQGPELFF,TGCGCCAGCAGCTTGTTGCAGGGCCCGGAGCTGTTTTTT
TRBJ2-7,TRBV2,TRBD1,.,CASNGQGLTNEQYF,TGTGCCAGCAATGGACAGGGACTTACTAACGAGCAGTACTTC
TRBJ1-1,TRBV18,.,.,CASSPTSPRSPFEAFF,TGTGCCAGCTCACCAACTTCGCCCAGGAGCCCTTTTGAAGCTTTCTTT
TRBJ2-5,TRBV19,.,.,CASSSRPWETQYF,TGTGCCAGTAGTAGCCGACCGTGGGAGACCCAGTACTTC
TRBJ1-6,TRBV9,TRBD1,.,CASSTRDSGLLNSPLHF,TGTGCCAGCAGCACGCGGGACAGTGGACTACTTAATTCACCCCTCCACTTT
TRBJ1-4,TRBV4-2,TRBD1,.,CASSQEVGQGGKLFF,TGTGCCAGCAGCCAAGAAGTTGGGCAGGGGGGAAAACTGTTTTTT
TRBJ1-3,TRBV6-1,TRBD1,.,CASSEARDSVSGNTIYF,TGTGCCAGCAGTGAAGCGCGGGACAGCGTCTCTGGAAACACCATATATTTT
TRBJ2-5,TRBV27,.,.,CASSFRETQYF,TGTGCCAGCAGTTTCCGAGAGACCCAGTACTTC
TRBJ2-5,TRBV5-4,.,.,CASSSRTLMETQYF,TGTGCCAGCAGCTCTCGAACCTTAATGGAGACCCAGTACTTC
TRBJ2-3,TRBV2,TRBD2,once,CASSRAGVTDTQYF,TGTGCCAGCAGTAGAGCGGGAGTGACAGATACGCAGTATTTT
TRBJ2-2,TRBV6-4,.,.,CASSTGPLATGELFF,TGTGCCAGCTCTACTGGGCCACTAGCCACCGGGGAGCTGTTTTTT
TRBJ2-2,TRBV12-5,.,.,CASVHPGGGSFTGELFF,TGTGCTAGTGTTCACCCAGGTGGAGGGTCTTTTACCGGGGAGCTGTTTTTT
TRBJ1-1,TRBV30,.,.,CAWSVGSNTEAFF,TGTGCCTGGAGTGTAGGGTCTAACACTGAAGCTTTCTTT
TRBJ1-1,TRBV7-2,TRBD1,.,CASSLTDRGALYAEAFF,TGTGCCAGCAGCTTAACGGACAGGGGGGCGTTGTACGCTGAAGCTTTCTTT
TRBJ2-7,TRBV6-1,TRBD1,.,CASSDRRQGRYEQYF,TGTGCCAGCAGTGACCGACGACAGGGGCGCTACGAGCAGTACTTC
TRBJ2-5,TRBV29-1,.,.,CSVEDMWGGYGTQYF,TGCAGCGTTGAAGATATGTGGGGTGGGTATGGGACCCAGTACTTC
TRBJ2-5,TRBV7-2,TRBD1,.,CASSLDRGGQETQYF,TGTGCCAGCAGCTTGGACAGGGGGGGCCAAGAGACCCAGTACTTC
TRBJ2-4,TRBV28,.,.,CASRLRPGTRKNIQYF,TGTGCCAGCAGACTTCGACCGGGGACAAGGAAAAACATTCAGTACTTC
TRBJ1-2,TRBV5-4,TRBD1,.,CASSLGQGAFNYGYTF,TGTGCCAGCAGCTTGGGTCAGGGGGCTTTTAACTATGGCTACACCTTC
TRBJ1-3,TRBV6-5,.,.,CASSYSAYDPGNTIYF,TGTGCCAGCAGTTACTCGGCCTACGACCCTGGAAACACCATATATTTT
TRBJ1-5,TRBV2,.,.,CASTPVGSNQPQHF,TGTGCCAGCACCCCCGTTGGGAGCAATCAGCCCCAGCATTTT
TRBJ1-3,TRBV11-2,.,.,CASSLFRGPGNTIYF,TGTGCCAGCAGCTTATTTCGGGGTCCTGGAAACACCATATATTTT
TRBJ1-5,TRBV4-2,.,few,CASSHEGNQPQHF,TGTGCCAGCAGCCACGAGGGGAATCAGCCCCAGCATTTT
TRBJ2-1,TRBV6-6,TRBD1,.,CASGTDREGNEQFF,TGTGCCAGTGGAACAGACAGGGAAGGCAATGAGCAGTTCTTC
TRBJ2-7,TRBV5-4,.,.,CASSSGGLKPGEQYF,TGTGCCAGCAGCTCCGGCGGGCTTAAGCCGGGCGAGCAGTACTTC
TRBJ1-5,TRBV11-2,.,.,CASSPQGGPYSNQPQHF,TGTGCCAGCAGCCCTCAAGGGGGGCCCTATAGCAATCAGCCCCAGCATTTT
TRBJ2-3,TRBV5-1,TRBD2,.,CASSLGGTSTDTQYF,TGCGCCAGCAGCCTCGGGGGGACTAGCACAGATACGCAGTATTTT
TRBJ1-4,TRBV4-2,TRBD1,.,CASSRGAPGTGANEKLFF,TGTGCCAGCAGCCGGGGGGCCCCCGGGACAGGGGCTAATGAAAAACTGTTTTTT
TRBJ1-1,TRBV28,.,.,CASSLAGANTEAFF,TGTGCCAGCAGTTTAGCAGGTGCGAACACTGAAGCTTTCTTT
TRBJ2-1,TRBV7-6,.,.,CASSFPTPYNEQFF,TGTGCCAGCAGCTTCCCCACACCCTACAATGAGCAGTTCTTC